This T cell receptor (beta chain) originates from a study of T cells expressing NK-cell markers. Overall study context: There were seven HCMV-seropositive donors and one seronegative donor among the eight sequenced.

Study-level results: In a few donors, dominant clonotypes made up roughly 25-60.1% of CD3+CD56-NKG2C+ cells.

Looked up from germline, CDR1 is LGHDT and CDR2 is YNNKEL (reference sequence). CDR3 length: 14 amino acids. As for this clonotype: Its antigen remains unknown.

Following a re-call of the 5' RACE reads, TCRdb has one entry per CDR3 protein and lacks DNA. This repertoire includes roughly 390,000 distinct CDR3 sequences. The chain joins TRBV3-1 to TRBJ2-7; TCRdb's D gene call, TRBD2, goes unchecked for lack of DNA. The sample taken for sequencing was blood T cells: a sorted CD56 or NKG2C T cell subset, CD4+ or CD8+ T cells, or bulk PBMC T cells (not recorded which). The clonotype comes from a woman aged 45-65 years in good health. Here the CDR3 reads CASSPVGGIYEQYF.